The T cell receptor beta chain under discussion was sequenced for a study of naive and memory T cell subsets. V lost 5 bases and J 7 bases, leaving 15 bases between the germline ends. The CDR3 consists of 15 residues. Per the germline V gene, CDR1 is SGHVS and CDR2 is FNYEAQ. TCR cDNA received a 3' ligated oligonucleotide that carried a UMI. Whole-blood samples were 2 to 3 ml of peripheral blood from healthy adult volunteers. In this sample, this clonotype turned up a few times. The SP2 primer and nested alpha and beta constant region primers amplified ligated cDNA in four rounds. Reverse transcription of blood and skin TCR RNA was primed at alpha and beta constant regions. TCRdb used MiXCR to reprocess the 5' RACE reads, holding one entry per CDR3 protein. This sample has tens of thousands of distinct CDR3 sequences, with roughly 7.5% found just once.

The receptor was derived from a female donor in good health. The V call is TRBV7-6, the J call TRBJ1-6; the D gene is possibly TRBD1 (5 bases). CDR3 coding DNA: TGTGCCAGCAGCATGAGGGACGGCACCAATTCACCCCTCCACTTT. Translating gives CASSMRDGTNSPLHF.